This passage covers 30 T cell receptor beta chains from one sample sequenced in a study of T-cell reconstitution after alpha-beta-depleted transplantation in children. Preparation of the TCRbeta library was carried out with unique molecular identifiers. TCRdb fed the PCR reads into MiXCR, producing one record per CDR3 protein. Of 85,000 to 120,000 distinct CDR3 sequences in the sample, 6% to 9% were seen once. Material: PBMCs, obtained before TCRalphabeta/CD19-depleted stem cell transplant. These receptors originate from a boy under 10 years old with acute lymphoblastic leukemia, due to receive a stem cell transplant.

The chain is built from TRBV2 and TRBJ2-1; 7 positions agree with TRBD1. Germline V gene lookup returns CDR1 SNHLY and CDR2 FYNNEI. J lost 8 bases, V lost 7 bases, and 8 bases had no gene match. The CDR3 is made up of 13 amino acids. The CDR3 DNA follows: TGTGCCAGCACCCGGGACAGATCCGATGAGCAGTTCTTC. Protein sequence: CASTRDRSDEQFF.

This clonotype was counted many times. This chain connects TRBV6-4 to TRBJ2-3, with TRBD2 matching over 12 bases. Germline CDR1 is MRHNA and CDR2 is SNTAGT. Trimming cost V 6 bases and J 4 bases; bases outside gene matches: 5. The CDR3 has 15 residues. CDR3 sequence (DNA): TGTGCCAGCAGCCCTAGCGGGGGGGCCGCAGATACGCAGTATTTT. Its translation is CASSPSGGAADTQYF.

This clonotype occurred many times. The chain recombines TRBV24-1 with TRBJ2-1, with 7 positions matching TRBD2. Germline-derived CDR1 and CDR2 are KGHDR and SFDVKD. The CDR3 runs to 15 residues. Trimming at V came to 0 bases and at J to 6 bases, leaving 4 bases not matched to a gene. The CDR3: CATSDLLPGGNEQFF. CDR3 nucleotides: TGTGCCACCAGTGATTTGTTACCGGGGGGCAATGAGCAGTTCTTC.

This chain joins TRBV2 and TRBJ1-5, with 8 bases that match TRBD1. The germline gives CDR1 SNHLY, CDR2 FYNNEI. CDR3 length equals 15 residues. V gave up 6 bases and J gave up 7 bases; unmatched junction bases: 11. The CDR3 is CASRADREFRQPQHF. The CDR3 DNA sequence: TGTGCCAGCAGGGCGGACAGGGAGTTTCGGCAGCCCCAGCATTTT.

This clonotype was seen at least ten times. The rearrangement uses TRBV12-3 or TRBV12-4 and TRBJ2-1; TRBD2 aligns across 9 bases. Trimming took 7 bases from V and 9 from J; bases not matched to a gene: 13. This CDR3 is built from 15 residues. The CDR3 loop is CASTYSGGRVGEQFF. DNA of the CDR3: TGTGCCAGCACCTATAGCGGGGGACGGGTCGGTGAGCAGTTCTTC.

The chain employs TRBV6-1 and TRBJ1-1, with D possibly being TRBD1 (6 bases). The CDR3 spans 14 residues. Deletions cut 3 bases from V and 3 bases from J, with 11 bases between. Germline V gives CDR1 MNHNS, CDR2 SASEGT. CDR3 residues: CASSEGDTHTEAFF. The CDR3 DNA is TGTGCCAGCAGTGAGGGGGACACCCACACTGAAGCTTTCTTT.

In the case of this clonotype: This CDR3 fails to terminate in the conserved phenylalanine or tryptophan, so it likely reflects a read error. The chain combines TRBV7-9 with TRBJ2-1, with 10 bases that match TRBD1. Trimming at V came to 3 bases and at J to 5 bases, leaving 4 bases not matched to a gene. Per germline, CDR1 SEHNR and CDR2 FQNEAQ (reference sequence). This CDR3 has 15 residues. The CDR3 sequence is CASSLDRGIDNEQFS. As DNA, the CDR3 is TGTGCCAGCAGCTTGGACAGGGGGATTGACAATGAGCAGTTCTCC.

This clonotype was found many times. The chain uses TRBV20-1 and TRBJ2-3; tentative D call: TRBD2 (6 bases). Germline-derived CDR1 and CDR2 are DFQATT and SNEGSKA (reference sequence). The CDR3 has 14 amino acids. The CDR3 DNA reads TGCAGCCTCTCGGGGGTCGGGGGTGCAGATACGCAGTATTTT. It yields the protein CSLSGVGGADTQYF.

This clonotype was seen at least ten times. The genes are TRBV11-2 and TRBJ2-1; D remains ambiguous. Trimming shortened V by 5 bases and J by 4 bases, and 15 bases separated the two germline ends. The germline gives CDR1 SGHAT, CDR2 FQNNGV. This CDR3 has 15 amino acids. CDR3 sequence (DNA): TGTGCCAGCAGCCCACTTTCCGGGCGTTACAATGAGCAGTTCTTC. Its translation: CASSPLSGRYNEQFF. Based on the CDR3 plus reference TRBV11-2 and TRBJ2-1, the full variable domain is EAGVAQSPRYKIIEKRQSVAFWCNPISGHATLYWYQQILGQGPKLLIQFQNNGVVDDSQLPKDRFSAERLKGVDSTLKIQPAKLEDSAVYLCASSPLSGRYNEQFFGPGTRLTVL.

There are many counts of this clonotype. The CDR3 protein is CASSQLGEQYF. CDR3 in DNA: TGTGCCAGCAGCCAGTTAGGTGAGCAGTACTTC. The chain uses TRBV3-1 and TRBJ2-7; no definite D call. Trimming left V 3 bases short and J 7 bases short, with 7 bases between. The CDR3 sequence is 11 residues long. Germline CDR1 LGHDT, CDR2 YNNKEL (reference sequence).

This clonotype was picked up many times. This rearrangement joins TRBV3-1 to TRBJ2-7; TRBD2 matches at 9 bases. Germline values: CDR1 LGHDT, CDR2 YNNKEL (reference sequence). With 1 base clipped from V and 5 bases from J, the junction kept 9 bases outside the gene matches. The CDR3 covers 16 residues. CDR3 nucleotide sequence: TGTGCCAGCAGCCAAGGGCTAGCGGGGACTCAGCACGAGCAGTACTTC. It encodes CASSQGLAGTQHEQYF.

A few counts support this clonotype. The gene calls are TRBV6-1 and TRBJ2-7, with 10 bases fitting TRBD1. Germline V gives CDR1 MNHNS, CDR2 SASEGT. V was pared by 8 bases and J by 2 bases, with 3 bases of the junction left unmatched. CDR3 size: 13 residues. CDR3 in amino acids: CASPGTGAYEQYF. For the CDR3, the DNA is TGTGCCAGCCCCGGGACAGGGGCCTACGAGCAGTACTTC.

This clonotype was counted many times. The chain combines TRBV20-1 with TRBJ2-1, with 9 bases fitting TRBD2. The ends lost 3 bases at V and 5 bases at J; junction bases unmatched: 8. The CDR3 length is 15 residues. The V gene's germline CDR1 is DFQATT and CDR2 SNEGSKA (reference sequence). DNA of the CDR3: TGCAGTGCTAGGTTAGCGGGGGCCTTTAACAATGAGCAGTTCTTC. Residues: CSARLAGAFNNEQFF.

This clonotype occurred a few times. The V call is TRBV6-2 or TRBV6-3, the J call TRBJ2-6, with 9 bases fitting TRBD2. CDR3 length: 19 amino acids. Unmatched junction bases numbered 11, after V lost 1 base and J lost 4 bases. CDR1 and CDR2 (germline): MNHEY, SVGEGT. DNA of the CDR3: TGTGCCAGCAGTTACTATGTAGCGGGGGTCTCCCTCGGGGCCAACGTCCTGACTTTC. This sequence encodes CASSYYVAGVSLGANVLTF.

By share of the sample, this clonotype is medium-sized. The rearrangement uses TRBV15 and TRBJ2-3, with TRBD2 matching 12 bases. The V gene's germline CDR1 is LNHNV and CDR2 YYDKDF (reference sequence). The CDR3 runs to 17 residues. J lost 2 bases, V lost 5 bases, and 8 bases had no gene match. CDR3 sequence: CATSSSTSGGPTDTQYF. CDR3 DNA sequence: TGTGCCACCAGCTCATCGACTAGCGGGGGTCCCACAGATACGCAGTATTTT.

J is TRBJ1-1 and V is TRBV5-1; D is possibly TRBD1 (6 bases). The CDR3 has 16 amino acids. Germline V gene sequence: CDR1 SGHRS, CDR2 YFSETQ. Trimming took 6 bases from V and 6 from J, leaving 24 bases between them. In DNA form, the CDR3 reads TGCGCCAGCACCCTAGAATGGCAAGGGGGGAGAGCTGAAGCTTTCTTT. Translated, it gives CASTLEWQGGRAEAFF.

This clonotype appeared a few times. This chain joins TRBV4-2 and TRBJ2-1; 8 bases align to TRBD2. There are 15 residues in the CDR3. The germline V gene has CDR1 LGHNA and CDR2 YNFKEQ. The V and J ends lost 6 bases and 12 bases, in that order; junction bases with no gene match: 16. The CDR3 sequence is CASSLWGGGPPVQFF. The CDR3 DNA reads as TGTGCCAGCAGTCTCTGGGGCGGGGGGCCCCCCGTGCAGTTCTTC.

Many counts were recorded for this clonotype. The CDR3 is CSARGGGGHYEQYF. The CDR3 DNA sequence: TGCAGTGCCCGCGGGGGCGGGGGGCACTACGAGCAGTACTTC. This chain uses TRBV20-1 with TRBJ2-7, with 8 positions matching TRBD2. Germline lookup yields CDR1 DFQATT and CDR2 SNEGSKA (reference sequence). V trimming: 6 bases; J trimming: 3 bases; junction bases outside the gene matches: 10. The length of the CDR3 is 14 residues.

This clonotype occurred a few times. V usage is TRBV5-4 and J usage is TRBJ2-3; D not certain. Trimming left V 8 bases short and J 1 base short, with 20 bases between. Looked up from germline, CDR1 is SGHNT and CDR2 is YYREEE (reference sequence). The CDR3 consists of 16 residues. CDR3 in DNA: TGTGCCAGTCTGACGACCGGGCCCGACGGCACAGATACGCAGTATTTT. Translated, it gives CASLTTGPDGTDTQYF.

The V and J genes are TRBV5-1 and TRBJ2-3; D is unresolved. Germline values: CDR1 SGHRS, CDR2 YFSETQ. The CDR3 totals 16 residues. Trimming shortened V by 0 bases and J by 0 bases, and 11 bases separated the two germline ends. The CDR3 region has the DNA TGCGCCAGCAGCTTGGCCGCACAGATAAGCACAGATACGCAGTATTTT. As protein: CASSLAAQISTDTQYF. Using reference TRBV5-1 and TRBJ2-3 for the parts outside the CDR3, the full variable domain is KAGVTQTPRYLIKTRGQQVTLSCSPISGHRSVSWYQQTPGQGLQFLFEYFSETQRNKGNFPGRFSGRQFSNSRSEMNVSTLELGDSALYLCASSLAAQISTDTQYFGPGTRLTVL.

The J gene is TRBJ2-5, the V gene TRBV5-6, with unresolved D. Germline V gene lookup returns CDR1 SGHDT and CDR2 YYEEEE. The CDR3 totals 17 residues. Trimming pared 1 base from V and 2 bases from J, leaving 18 bases between. The DNA of the CDR3 is TGTGCCAGCAGCTTGAGCCGCGCCGGTCCACGACAAGAGACCCAGTACTTC. As protein: CASSLSRAGPRQETQYF.

This clonotype was recorded many times. V and J are TRBV24-1 and TRBJ2-1; D is unclear. V lost 11 bases, J lost 4 bases, and 11 bases lay in between. This CDR3 spans 12 amino acids. Per germline, CDR1 KGHDR and CDR2 SFDVKD. CDR3 nucleotide sequence: TGTGCCAGTGGTGATGGATACAATGAGCAGTTCTTC. Encoded protein: CASGDGYNEQFF.

This clonotype came up many times. The chain uses TRBV7-9 and TRBJ2-1, with D tentatively TRBD1 (6 bases). This CDR3 contains 15 residues. Between the trimmed V and J ends, which lost 0 bases and 12 bases, there was a span of 18 bases. The germline gives CDR1 SEHNR, CDR2 FQNEAQ (reference sequence). The CDR3 nucleotides are TGTGCCAGCAGCTTAGCCCCCCCCCAGAAAGGGGGGCAGTTCTTC. Its protein is CASSLAPPQKGGQFF.

A few counts support this clonotype. This chain links TRBV20-1 with TRBJ1-1; D is unresolved. The CDR3 totals 14 residues. Germline CDR1 DFQATT, CDR2 SNEGSKA (reference sequence). The V gene lost 1 base and the J gene lost 3 bases, with 12 bases spanning the gap. The CDR3 nucleotides read TGCAGTGCTAGAGTGCCGCCAGCTTACACTGAAGCTTTCTTT. Protein: CSARVPPAYTEAFF.

At least ten counts were recorded for this clonotype. The chain carries TRBV7-2 and TRBJ2-1; possibly TRBD1 or TRBD2 for D (6 bases each). Germline V gene data show CDR1 as SGHTA and CDR2 as FQGNSA. The germline V and J ends were trimmed by 0 bases and 4 bases, with 10 bases remaining between them. The CDR3 has 15 amino acids. CDR3 in DNA: TGTGCCAGCAGCTTAGCCGGGGGCCATTACAATGAGCAGTTCTTC. It codes for CASSLAGGHYNEQFF.

This clonotype was seen at least ten times. The rearrangement uses TRBV10-3 and TRBJ2-5; D is perhaps TRBD2 (6 bases). The germline gives CDR1 ENHRY, CDR2 SYGVKD. This CDR3 is 15 amino acids long. Trimming cost V 3 bases and J 1 base, with 12 bases left between them. The CDR3 nucleotides read TGTGCCATCAGTGACCGTGGGACTTTCCAAGAGACCCAGTACTTC. It specifies CAISDRGTFQETQYF.

The rearrangement joins TRBV25-1 to TRBJ2-7; a weak D match, TRBD1 (5 bases). CDR3 size: 11 residues. The V end lost 8 bases, the J end lost 6 bases, and 11 bases lay between the germline ends. Germline CDR1 reads MGHDK; CDR2 reads SYGVNS. DNA of the CDR3: TGTGCCAGCGCAGGGTTGGGCGAGCAGTACTTC. Translated, it gives CASAGLGEQYF.

The table lists this clonotype with many counts. The chain uses TRBV5-1 and TRBJ2-4; D gene uncertain. V was shortened by 2 bases and J by 3 bases, with 9 bases between the two germline ends. Germline CDR1 is SGHRS and CDR2 is YFSETQ. This CDR3 spans 14 amino acids. CDR3 coding DNA: TGCGCCAGCAGCTTCGACCACATCAAAAACATTCAGTACTTC. Protein product: CASSFDHIKNIQYF. Based on the CDR3 plus reference TRBV5-1 and TRBJ2-4, the full variable domain is KAGVTQTPRYLIKTRGQQVTLSCSPISGHRSVSWYQQTPGQGLQFLFEYFSETQRNKGNFPGRFSGRQFSNSRSEMNVSTLELGDSALYLCASSFDHIKNIQYFGAGTRLSVL.

This clonotype showed up many times. The chain couples TRBV6-1 to TRBJ1-5; TRBD1 matches 9 bases. CDR1 MNHNS and CDR2 SASEGT come from the germline V gene. The CDR3 length is 15 residues. J gave up 7 bases and V 4 bases, and 8 bases lay outside the gene matches. DNA of the CDR3: TGTGCCAGCAGTGCAGAGACAGGGGGATCGCAGCCCCAGCATTTT. It specifies CASSAETGGSQPQHF.

This chain connects TRBV7-9 to TRBJ2-5; 7 bases are shared with TRBD1. Germline V CDR1 and CDR2: SEHNR, FQNEAQ (reference sequence). This CDR3 is built from 13 residues. V was pared by 5 bases and J by 3 bases, with 3 bases of the junction left unmatched. This chain's CDR3 is CASSPGTEETQYF. CDR3 nucleotide sequence: TGTGCCAGCAGCCCCGGGACAGAAGAGACCCAGTACTTC.